This T cell receptor (beta chain) was documented in a study of cytomegalovirus exposure and HLA in healthy donors. For this clone: What it binds is not known.

Germline CDR1 reads SGHNT; CDR2 reads YYREEE (reference sequence). The CDR3 is 15 residues long. The junction had 14 bases not matched to a gene; V was cut back by 3 bases and J by 9 bases. Notes on the study in general: A few chains tied to CMV proved CMV antigen-specific in vitro. Presence/absence analyses took donor sequencing depth as roughly uniform. Altogether, some 170 TCR beta chains were recorded as cytomegalovirus-associated.

PCR used 60 Vbeta primers and 13 Jbeta primers. Assay: immunoSEQ multiplex PCR; the TCRdb copy retains only in-frame clones and omits some. The table lists about 120,000 clones, 83% of them singletons. Sequencing was carried out using PBMCs. V and J are TRBV5-4 and TRBJ2-7, with 8 bases that match TRBD2. The receptor was isolated from a woman aged 40 to 50 in good health and CMV-seropositive. The DNA for the CDR3 is TGTGCCAGCAGCTCCCGGGGGGGAGAATCATATGTGCAGTACTTC. It yields the protein CASSSRGGESYVQYF.